Shown below are 26 T cell receptor beta chains from a single sample sequenced in a study of blood T cell repertoires in COVID-19. Libraries were prepared by immunoSEQ multiplex PCR; TCRdb keeps only in-frame clonotypes and omits some of them. The table records 15,000 to 20,000 clones, around 79% of them present only once. The material sequenced was peripheral blood. The source of these receptors is a woman in her 70s with active COVID-19.

The chain joins TRBV27 to TRBJ2-1, with 9 bases fitting TRBD2. The length of the CDR3 is 15 residues. V gave up 6 bases and J gave up 1 base; unmatched junction bases: 4. Germline lookup yields CDR1 MNHEY and CDR2 SMNVEV (reference sequence). The CDR3 loop is CASSRGRGSYNEQFF. In DNA, the CDR3 is TGTGCCAGCAGCCGCGGGAGGGGGTCCTACAATGAGCAGTTCTTC.

V is TRBV6-6 and J is TRBJ2-3; a weak D match, TRBD1 (6 bases). V lost 5 bases, J lost 4 bases, and 19 bases lay in between. The CDR3 is made up of 16 amino acids. Germline CDR1 MNHNY, CDR2 SVGAGI (reference sequence). The CDR3 spells CASSKRDIASADTQYF. CDR3 bases: TGTGCCAGCAGTAAACGGGACATCGCTAGTGCAGATACGCAGTATTTT.

Only one count was recorded for this clone. V usage is TRBV23-1 and J usage is TRBJ1-2; 7 positions agree with TRBD1. TRBV23-1 belongs to the ORF category, with a function that is uncertain. CDR3 size: 17 residues. Losses at the gene ends were 8 bases for V and 2 bases for J; bases not matched to a gene: 17. CDR3 nucleotide sequence: TGCGCCAGCCATCCCCCTTTTCAGGGGGGTATAAACTATGGCTACACCTTC. Translating it yields CASHPPFQGGINYGYTF.

The rearrangement joins TRBV18 to TRBJ2-5; 8 nucleotides align to TRBD2. The CDR3 totals 14 residues. Per the germline V gene, CDR1 is KGHSH and CDR2 is LQKENI. J lost 3 bases, V lost 6 bases, and 6 bases had no gene match. As DNA, the CDR3 is TGTGCCAGCTCGCCCCGGGAGGGGGAAGAGACCCAGTACTTC. It specifies CASSPREGEETQYF. The full variable domain, completed using reference TRBV18 and TRBJ2-5, is NAGVMQNPRHLVRRRGQEARLRCSPMKGHSHVYWYRQLPEEGLKFMVYLQKENIIDESGMPKERFSAEFPKEGPSILRIQQVVRGDSAAYFCASSPREGEETQYFGPGTRLLVL.

The J gene is TRBJ1-1, the V gene TRBV29-1, with D maybe TRBD1 (5 bases). The CDR3 length is 12 residues. Trimming cost V 7 bases and J 8 bases, with 17 bases left between them. Germline values: CDR1 SQVTM, CDR2 ANQGSEA. The CDR3 coding sequence is TGCAGCGCCACCTTGGGGGGGGAAGAAGCTTTCTTT. Protein product: CSATLGGEEAFF.

This chain links TRBV24-1 with TRBJ1-1; 7 bases align to TRBD1. The germline gives CDR1 KGHDR, CDR2 SFDVKD. V dropped 4 bases and J dropped 4; count of bases not matched to a gene: 5. The CDR3 totals 14 residues. This chain's CDR3 is CATSDSTGSTEAFF. The CDR3 nucleotides read TGTGCCACCAGTGACTCGACAGGGAGCACTGAAGCTTTCTTT.

The chain is built from TRBV7-3 and TRBJ1-1; the match to TRBD1 covers 7 bases. Trimming took 1 base from V and 4 from J; bases not matched to a gene: 9. The CDR3 covers 16 residues. Per germline, CDR1 SGHTA and CDR2 FQGTGA. The CDR3 DNA reads TGTGCCAGCAGCTTAATTAGGGGACAGAGGACCACTGAAGCTTTCTTT. Residues: CASSLIRGQRTTEAFF.

CDR3 DNA: TGCGCCAGCAGTGAGTCGGGGCAGGGTACCACTGAAGCTTTCTTT. This codes for CASSESGQGTTEAFF. The chain joins TRBV10-1 to TRBJ1-1; tentatively, D is TRBD1 (5 bases). This CDR3 is built from 15 residues. Germline V gene lookup returns CDR1 WNHNN and CDR2 SYGVQD (reference sequence). V was pared by 0 bases and J by 4 bases, with 12 bases between.

The chain is built from TRBV9 and TRBJ2-1, with D perhaps TRBD2 (5 bases). V was cut by 0 bases and J by 9 bases, with 16 bases left in between. The CDR3 extends over 15 amino acids. CDR1 and CDR2 (germline): SGDLS, YYNGEE. This chain's CDR3 is CASSVGSGNEGEQFF. The CDR3 DNA is TGTGCCAGCAGCGTAGGTTCCGGGAACGAGGGTGAGCAGTTCTTC.

The rearrangement links TRBV6-5 to TRBJ1-1; TRBD1 matches at 8 bases. The CDR3 length is 11 residues. With V trimmed by 9 bases and J by 6 bases, 3 bases remained unmatched. Germline CDR1 MNHEY, CDR2 SVGAGI. CDR3 bases: TGTGCCAGTGGCAGGGGGCCTGAAGCTTTCTTT. Residues: CASGRGPEAFF.

This sequence joins TRBV5-6 and TRBJ2-7; D ambiguous. Trimming pared 0 bases from V and 6 bases from J, leaving 7 bases between. The CDR3 has 12 residues. Germline loops: CDR1 SGHDT, CDR2 YYEEEE. CDR3 sequence: CASSLDIGEQYF. The DNA of the CDR3 is TGTGCCAGCAGCTTGGATATCGGCGAGCAGTACTTC.

In this sample, this clone turned up once. V gene TRBV5-1 combines with J gene TRBJ1-1; D possibly corresponds to TRBD1 (6 bases). The length of the CDR3 is 15 residues. The germline V and J ends were trimmed by 1 base and 6 bases, with 16 bases remaining between them. Germline V CDR1 and CDR2: SGHRS, YFSETQ. CDR3 DNA sequence: TGCGCCAGCAGCTTGATGCCAGGGGAAACCTCTGAAGCTTTCTTT. This translates into CASSLMPGETSEAFF.

The chain carries TRBV6-5 and TRBJ1-2, with D tentatively TRBD1 (5 bases). Trimming removed 6 bases at V and 1 base at J, with 12 bases between. Germline-derived CDR1 and CDR2 are MNHEY and SVGAGI. This CDR3 contains 14 residues. The CDR3 spells CASSLTTDNYGYTF. The CDR3 bases are TGTGCCAGCAGCCTAACGACAGATAACTATGGCTACACCTTC.

V and J are TRBV5-6 and TRBJ2-3, with 7 bases matching TRBD1. Unmatched junction bases numbered 6, after V lost 4 bases and J lost 1 base. CDR3 length: 15 residues. Germline V gene sequence: CDR1 SGHDT, CDR2 YYEEEE. The CDR3 is CASSPPGTGTDTQYF. The CDR3 DNA sequence: TGTGCCAGCAGCCCCCCCGGGACAGGCACAGATACGCAGTATTTT.

As for this clone: One end of the junction does not line up with germline, which may come from a read error. V is TRBV28 and J is TRBJ1-1; 7 bases line up with TRBD1. CDR1 is MDHEN and CDR2 is SYDVKM in the germline V gene. This CDR3 is built from 14 residues. The CDR3 DNA is TGTGCCAGCAGTTCCGGGACAGAGAACACTGAAACTTTCTTT. Its translation: CASSSGTENTETFF. Looking up the rest from reference TRBV28 and TRBJ1-1 gives the full variable domain: DVKVTQSSRYLVKRTGEKVFLECVQDMDHENMFWYRQDPGLGLRLIYFSYDVKMKEKGDIPEGYSVSREKKERFSLILESASTNQTSMYLCASSSGTENTETFFGQGTRLTVV.

V gene TRBV2 combines with J gene TRBJ1-6; possible D gene TRBD1, 6 bases. The V gene's germline CDR1 is SNHLY and CDR2 FYNNEI. V was trimmed by 8 bases and J by 7 bases, leaving 12 bases between them. This CDR3 has 13 residues. DNA of the CDR3: TGTGCCAGCCATGGGGGGGCAAATTCACCCCTCCACTTT. This gives the protein CASHGGANSPLHF.

This clone ranks as medium-sized. The V and J genes are TRBV19 and TRBJ1-2, with 10 bases that match TRBD1. Germline V gene lookup returns CDR1 LNHDA and CDR2 SQIVND (reference sequence). With 6 bases clipped from V and 8 bases from J, the junction kept 3 bases outside the gene matches. The CDR3 length is 12 residues. The CDR3 DNA reads TGTGCCAGTAGCGGGACAGGGGACGGCTACACCTTC. Protein: CASSGTGDGYTF.

The V call is TRBV4-1, the J call TRBJ1-5; TRBD1 agrees at 8 bases. The V gene's germline CDR1 is MGHRA and CDR2 YSYEKL. The CDR3 contains 18 residues. J was trimmed by 4 bases and V by 1 base; bases with no gene match: 12. The CDR3 loop reads CASSQVRATGGKNQPQHF. The CDR3, as DNA: TGCGCCAGCAGCCAAGTTCGAGCCACAGGGGGGAAAAATCAGCCCCAGCATTTT.

V gene TRBV19 combines with J gene TRBJ2-1, with D possibly matching TRBD2 (6 bases). Trimming pared 2 bases from V and 1 base from J, leaving 15 bases between. Germline V lookup: CDR1 LNHDA, CDR2 SQIVND (reference sequence). This CDR3 region has 17 residues. The DNA of the CDR3 is TGTGCCAGTAGTATAAAGAGCGGGTCTATTTCCTACAATGAGCAGTTCTTC. It encodes CASSIKSGSISYNEQFF.

The chain has TRBV4-3 and TRBJ2-1, with a possible D match to TRBD1 (5 bases). Trimming shortened V by 0 bases and J by 4 bases, and 10 bases separated the two germline ends. The CDR3 spans 15 residues. Looked up from germline, CDR1 is LGHNA and CDR2 is YSLEER. CDR3 region: CASSQEHRQYNEQFF. As DNA, the CDR3 is TGCGCCAGCAGCCAAGAGCACAGGCAATACAATGAGCAGTTCTTC.

This sequence joins TRBV15 and TRBJ1-1; D call uncertain. Germline lookup yields CDR1 LNHNV and CDR2 YYDKDF (reference sequence). The ends were cut back, 0 bases at V and 5 bases at J, with 4 bases in the middle. This CDR3 comprises 12 residues. CDR3 coding DNA: TGTGCCACCAGCAGAGATCAGACTGAAGCTTTCTTT. Protein: CATSRDQTEAFF.

Only one count was recorded for this clone. The V gene is TRBV6-5, the J gene TRBJ1-2; tentatively, D is TRBD1 (5 bases). CDR1 is MNHEY and CDR2 is SVGAGI in the germline V gene. The V and J ends lost 6 bases and 4 bases respectively, with 12 bases between them. The length of the CDR3 is 13 residues. CDR3 DNA: TGTGCCAGCAGGGTAGGGGTGGGCTATGGCTACACCTTC. Its translation is CASRVGVGYGYTF.

The chain is built from TRBV12-3 or TRBV12-4 and TRBJ2-7; 7 bases map to TRBD2. V trimming: 7 bases; J trimming: 6 bases; junction bases outside the gene matches: 9. The CDR3 contains 13 residues. The CDR3 nucleotides read TGTGCCAGCACCCCCGGCGGGAGTGGCGAGCAGTACTTC. Amino acid sequence: CASTPGGSGEQYF.

The chain carries TRBV7-9 and TRBJ2-3, with 11 bases that match TRBD2. CDR1 is SEHNR, CDR2 FQNEAQ, per germline (reference sequence). V lost 6 bases, J lost 4 bases, and 9 bases stayed unmatched. The CDR3 extends over 16 amino acids. In DNA form, the CDR3 reads TGTGCCAGCAGTTACATAGCGGGAGGGAGCTCAGATACGCAGTATTTT. Translating it yields CASSYIAGGSSDTQYF.

This clone was detected once. This sequence joins TRBV11-2 and TRBJ1-2; D call uncertain. CDR3 length equals 14 residues. Germline CDR1 and CDR2: SGHAT and FQNNGV. V was pared by 1 base and J by 4 bases, with 10 bases between. In DNA, the CDR3 is TGTGCCAGCAGCTTAGGCGGGGAGAGCTATGGCTACACCTTC. Translation gives CASSLGGESYGYTF.

The chain recombines TRBV5-1 with TRBJ2-7; tentative D call: TRBD2 (5 bases). The germline V and J ends were trimmed by 1 base and 6 bases, with 8 bases remaining between them. This CDR3 has 12 residues. CDR1 is SGHRS, CDR2 YFSETQ, per germline. CDR3 sequence reads: CASSLSGVEQYF. The CDR3 DNA sequence: TGCGCCAGCAGCTTGTCCGGGGTCGAGCAGTACTTC.